The clone carrying this T cell receptor (beta chain) was recorded only once. No antigen is known for it. The data are from a study of shared clonotypes between healthy human individuals. Libraries were prepared by immunoSEQ multiplex PCR; TCRdb keeps only in-frame clonotypes and omits some of them. The sample contains about 480,000 clones, 70% to 80% of which appear only once. V lost 3 bases and J lost 0, with 18 bases in between. The CDR3 has 18 residues. The study's findings and limits: Clonotype sharing among the donors was expected to vary with sequencing depth.

The clonotype was recovered from a woman aged 40 to 50 in good health. Some clones in this sample may be carry-over from other donors' samples. The chain links TRBV5-3 to TRBJ1-4; a possible D gene is TRBD1 (6 bases). TRBV5-3 is given ORF status, its function remaining uncertain. Sequencing used PBMCs. The CDR3 coding sequence is TGTGCCAGAAGCTCTATCCGGGACAAAGTGGCAACTAATGAAAAACTGTTTTTT. Its translation is CARSSIRDKVATNEKLFF.